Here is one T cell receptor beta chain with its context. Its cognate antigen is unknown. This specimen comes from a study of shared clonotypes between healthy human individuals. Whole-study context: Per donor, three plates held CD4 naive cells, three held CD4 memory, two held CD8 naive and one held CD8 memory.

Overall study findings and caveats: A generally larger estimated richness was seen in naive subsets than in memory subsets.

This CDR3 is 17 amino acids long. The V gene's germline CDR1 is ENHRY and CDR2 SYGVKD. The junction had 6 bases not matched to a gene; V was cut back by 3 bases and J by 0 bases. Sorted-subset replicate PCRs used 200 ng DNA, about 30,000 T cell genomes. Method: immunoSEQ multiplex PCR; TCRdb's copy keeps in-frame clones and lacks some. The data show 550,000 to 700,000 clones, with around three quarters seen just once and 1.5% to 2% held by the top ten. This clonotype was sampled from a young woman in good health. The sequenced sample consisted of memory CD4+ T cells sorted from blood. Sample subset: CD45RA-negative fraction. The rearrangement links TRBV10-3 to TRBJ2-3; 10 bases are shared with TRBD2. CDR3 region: CAISDPLAGFSTDTQYF. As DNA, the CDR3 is TGTGCCATCAGTGACCCACTAGCGGGGTTTAGCACAGATACGCAGTATTTT.